This TCR beta chain was identified during a study of human T cells and chemical hapten exposure. The overall study: How much TCR each sample yielded varied, mostly because pooled library volumes differed slightly.

Points from the study as a whole: Alopecia in all donors means immunity may differ from healthy individuals.

MiXCR, run by TCRdb on the RACE reads, gives a single entry per CDR3 protein. The sample records 350,000 or so distinct CDR3 sequences, 6% to 8.5% being singletons. Time point defined: patch test 1, 2 weeks after DPC sensitization. Treatment noted: therapeutic diphenylcyclopropenone sensitization with weekly scalp DPC. The trim removed 5 bases at V and 1 base at J, leaving 9 bases unmatched. This CDR3 comprises 17 residues. Germline V gene data show CDR1 as MNHNY and CDR2 as SVGAGI (reference sequence). This clonotype has ten or more counts. Its antigen is undetermined. The chain carries TRBV6-6 and TRBJ2-3; 10 bases are a match to TRBD1. The TCR comes from a woman younger than 30 with alopecia areata. Some clones in this sample may be carry-over from other donors' samples. Source: whole blood, taken in connection with sensitization to the hapten diphenylcyclopropenone (DPC). CDR3 in DNA: TGTGCCAGCAGTCCAGGACAGGGGGTTTTGGGCACAGATACGCAGTATTTT. It specifies CASSPGQGVLGTDTQYF.